What follows is one T cell receptor (beta chain) and its context. A second PCR, run for roughly 7 to 12 cycles, used a sample-barcoded 5' primer plus a J-beta primer mix. MiXCR was run by TCRdb on the 5' RACE reads, yielding one entry per CDR3 protein. The sample records some 700,000 distinct CDR3 sequences, approximately 22% being singletons. This sample was taken from a study of blood T cells in healthy people across ages. Germline CDR1 is MNHNY and CDR2 is SVGAGI (reference sequence). The CDR3 covers 11 residues. Sequencing was carried out using blood. The J gene is TRBJ2-5, the V gene TRBV6-6, with D hard to call. TRBJ2-7 explains the end of the DNA better; the J call may be wrong. This clonotype was obtained from a man in his 70s in good health. The CDR3 DNA reads TGTGCCAGCAGTTACCGGAACGAGCAGTACGTC. Amino acid sequence: CASSYRNEQYV.